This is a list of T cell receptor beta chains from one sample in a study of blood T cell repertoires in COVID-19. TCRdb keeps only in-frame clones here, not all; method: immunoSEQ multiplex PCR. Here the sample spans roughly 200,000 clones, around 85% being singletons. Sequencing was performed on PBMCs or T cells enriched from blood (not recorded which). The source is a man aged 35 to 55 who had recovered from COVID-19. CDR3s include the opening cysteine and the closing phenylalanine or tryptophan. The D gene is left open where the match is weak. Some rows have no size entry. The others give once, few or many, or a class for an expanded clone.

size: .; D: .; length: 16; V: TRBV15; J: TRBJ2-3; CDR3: CATSRDLRKGTDTQYF; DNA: TGTGCCACCAGCAGAGATCTGAGGAAAGGCACAGATACGCAGTATTTT
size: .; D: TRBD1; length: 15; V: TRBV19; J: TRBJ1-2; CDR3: CASSPERQGPKGYTF; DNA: TGTGCCAGTAGCCCTGAGAGACAGGGCCCAAAGGGCTACACCTTC
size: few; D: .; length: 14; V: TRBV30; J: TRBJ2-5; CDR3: CAWSPGTIQETQYF; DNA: TGTGCCTGGAGCCCCGGGACAATCCAAGAGACCCAGTACTTC
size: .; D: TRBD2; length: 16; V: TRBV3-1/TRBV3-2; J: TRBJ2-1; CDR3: CASSPTSAGPYNEQFF; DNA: TGTGCCAGCAGCCCGACTAGCGCTGGGCCCTACAATGAGCAGTTCTTC
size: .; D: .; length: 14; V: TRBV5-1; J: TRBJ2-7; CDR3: CASSLTGQGYEQYF; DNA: TGCGCCAGCAGCTTGACTGGGCAGGGCTACGAGCAGTACTTC
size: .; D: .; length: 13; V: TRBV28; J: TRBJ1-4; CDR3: CASRWGQMEKLFF; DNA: TGTGCCAGCAGATGGGGACAAATGGAAAAACTGTTTTTT
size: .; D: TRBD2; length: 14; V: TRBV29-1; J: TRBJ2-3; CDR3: CSVGLAGVIDTQYF; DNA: TGCAGCGTGGGACTAGCGGGAGTCATAGATACGCAGTATTTT
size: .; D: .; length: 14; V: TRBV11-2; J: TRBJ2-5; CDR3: CASSLGQFGETQYF; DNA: TGTGCCAGCAGCTTAGGACAGTTCGGGGAGACCCAGTACTTC
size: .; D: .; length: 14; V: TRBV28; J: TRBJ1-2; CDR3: CASSLGAGLYGYTF; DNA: TGTGCCAGCAGTTTAGGGGCAGGCCTCTATGGCTACACCTTC
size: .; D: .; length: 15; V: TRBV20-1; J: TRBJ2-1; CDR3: CSASPILAEHNEQFF; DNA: TGCAGTGCTAGTCCAATCCTAGCAGAACACAATGAGCAGTTCTTC
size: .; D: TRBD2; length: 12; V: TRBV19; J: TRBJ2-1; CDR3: CASSLTSGSPFF; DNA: TGTGCCAGTAGCCTGACTAGCGGCAGCCCCTTCTTC
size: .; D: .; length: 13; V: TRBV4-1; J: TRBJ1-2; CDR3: CASSVDSLYGYTF; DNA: TGCGCCAGCAGCGTGGACAGCCTCTATGGCTACACCTTC
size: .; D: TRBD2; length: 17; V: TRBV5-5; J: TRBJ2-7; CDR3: CASSSSWTRREIREQYF; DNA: TGTGCCAGCAGCTCCTCATGGACTAGGCGGGAGATAAGGGAGCAGTACTTC
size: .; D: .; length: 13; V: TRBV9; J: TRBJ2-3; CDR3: CASSVGGRERQYF; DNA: TGTGCCAGCAGCGTAGGTGGGCGGGAAAGGCAGTATTTT
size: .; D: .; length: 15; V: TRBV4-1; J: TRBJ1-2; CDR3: CASSLGNSGFGGYTF; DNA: TGCGCCAGCAGCCTAGGTAACTCGGGGTTTGGAGGCTACACCTTC
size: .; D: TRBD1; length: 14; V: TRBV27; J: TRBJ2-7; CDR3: CASSATTGGYEQYF; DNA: TGTGCCAGCAGTGCAACTACAGGGGGCTACGAGCAGTACTTC
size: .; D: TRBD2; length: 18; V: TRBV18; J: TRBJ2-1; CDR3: CASSPLIRTSGRSGEQFF; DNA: TGTGCCAGCTCACCACTCATCAGGACTAGCGGGAGGAGTGGTGAGCAGTTCTTC
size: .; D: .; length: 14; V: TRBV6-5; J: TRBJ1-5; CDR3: CASNYGGEDQPQHF; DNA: TGTGCCAGCAATTATGGGGGGGAGGATCAGCCCCAGCATTTT
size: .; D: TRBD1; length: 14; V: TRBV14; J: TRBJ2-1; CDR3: CASSQIPQGGEQFF; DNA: TGTGCCAGCAGCCAAATTCCACAGGGGGGAGAGCAGTTCTTC
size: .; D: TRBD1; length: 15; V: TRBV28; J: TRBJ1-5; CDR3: CASSPTGGGNQPQHF; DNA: TGTGCCAGCAGTCCGACAGGGGGCGGTAATCAGCCCCAGCATTTT
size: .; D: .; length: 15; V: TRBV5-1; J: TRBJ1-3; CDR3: CASSLGASSGNTIYF; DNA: TGCGCCAGCAGCTTGGGGGCGTCTTCTGGAAACACCATATATTTT
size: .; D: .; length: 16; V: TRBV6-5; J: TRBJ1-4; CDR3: CASSYSWGAPGEKLFF; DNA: TGTGCCAGCAGTTACTCGTGGGGCGCACCGGGTGAAAAACTGTTTTTT
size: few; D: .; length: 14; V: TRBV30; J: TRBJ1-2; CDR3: CAWTDGGLNYGYTF; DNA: TGTGCCTGGACGGACGGGGGGCTGAACTATGGCTACACCTTC
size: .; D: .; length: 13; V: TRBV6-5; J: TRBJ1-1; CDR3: CASSYQGNTEAFF; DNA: TGTGCCAGCAGTTATCAGGGGAACACTGAAGCTTTCTTT
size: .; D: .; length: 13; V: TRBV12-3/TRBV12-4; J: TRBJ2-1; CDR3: CASSRDWTNEQFF; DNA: TGTGCCAGCAGTCGGGACTGGACGAATGAGCAGTTCTTC
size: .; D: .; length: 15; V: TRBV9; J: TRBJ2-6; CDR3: CASSQWASGANVLTF; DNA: TGTGCCAGCAGCCAGTGGGCCTCTGGGGCCAACGTCCTGACTTTC
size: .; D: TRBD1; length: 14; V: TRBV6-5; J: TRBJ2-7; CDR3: CASSYQDRGEEQYF; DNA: TGTGCCAGCAGTTACCAGGACAGGGGTGAGGAGCAGTACTTC
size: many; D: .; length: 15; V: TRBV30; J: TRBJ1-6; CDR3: CAWSTGGRYNSPLHF; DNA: TGTGCCTGGAGTACGGGAGGGAGATATAATTCACCCCTCCACTTT
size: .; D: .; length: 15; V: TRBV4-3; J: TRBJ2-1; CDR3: CASSQDRTAYNEQFF; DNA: TGCGCCAGCAGCCAAGATCGGACAGCTTACAATGAGCAGTTCTTC
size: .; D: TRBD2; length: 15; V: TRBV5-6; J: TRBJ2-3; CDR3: CASSPGLVGTDTQYF; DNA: TGTGCCAGCAGCCCAGGACTAGTGGGCACAGATACGCAGTATTTT
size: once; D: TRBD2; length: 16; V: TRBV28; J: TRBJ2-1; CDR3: CASSSFTSGRWNEQFF; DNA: TGTGCCAGCAGTTCCTTCACTAGCGGGAGATGGAATGAGCAGTTCTTC
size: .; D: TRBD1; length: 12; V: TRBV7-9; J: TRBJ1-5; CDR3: CASRSIQGHQHF; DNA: TGTGCCAGCAGATCTATACAGGGGCACCAGCATTTT
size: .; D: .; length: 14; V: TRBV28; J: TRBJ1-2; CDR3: CASSYPRGNYGYTF; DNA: TGTGCCAGCAGTTACCCCCGGGGGAACTATGGCTACACCTTC
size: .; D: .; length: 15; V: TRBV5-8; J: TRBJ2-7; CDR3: CASSSRRGVFYEQYF; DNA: TGTGCCAGCAGTTCCCGTCGGGGAGTCTTCTACGAGCAGTACTTC
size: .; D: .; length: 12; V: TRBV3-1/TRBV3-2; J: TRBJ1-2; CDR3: CASSQSAGGYTF; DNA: TGTGCCAGCAGCCAATCCGCCGGTGGCTACACCTTC
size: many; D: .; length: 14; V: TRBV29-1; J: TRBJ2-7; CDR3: CSVVWAGDFYEQYF; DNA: TGCAGCGTTGTATGGGCAGGGGATTTCTACGAGCAGTACTTC
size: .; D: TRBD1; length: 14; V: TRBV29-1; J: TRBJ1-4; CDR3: CSVEGTGGREKLFF; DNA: TGCAGCGTTGAGGGGACAGGGGGTCGGGAAAAACTGTTTTTT
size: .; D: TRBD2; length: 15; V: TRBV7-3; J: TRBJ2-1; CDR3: CASSTTLAGTNEQFF; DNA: TGTGCCAGCAGCACCACCCTAGCGGGAACAAATGAGCAGTTCTTC
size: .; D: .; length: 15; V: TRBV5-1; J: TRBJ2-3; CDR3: CASSADYPGTDTQYF; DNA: TGCGCCAGCAGCGCGGACTACCCTGGCACAGATACGCAGTATTTT
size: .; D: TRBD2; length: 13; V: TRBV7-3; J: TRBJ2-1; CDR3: CASSRDGGNEQFF; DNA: TGTGCCAGCAGCCGGGACGGGGGGAATGAGCAGTTCTTC
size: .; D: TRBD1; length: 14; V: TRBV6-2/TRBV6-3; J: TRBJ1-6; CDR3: CASSTGGYNSPLHF; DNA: TGTGCCAGCAGTACAGGGGGCTATAATTCACCCCTCCACTTT
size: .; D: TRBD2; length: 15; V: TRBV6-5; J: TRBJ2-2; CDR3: CASSPGLAGIGELFF; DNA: TGTGCCAGCAGTCCAGGACTAGCGGGAATCGGGGAGCTGTTTTTT